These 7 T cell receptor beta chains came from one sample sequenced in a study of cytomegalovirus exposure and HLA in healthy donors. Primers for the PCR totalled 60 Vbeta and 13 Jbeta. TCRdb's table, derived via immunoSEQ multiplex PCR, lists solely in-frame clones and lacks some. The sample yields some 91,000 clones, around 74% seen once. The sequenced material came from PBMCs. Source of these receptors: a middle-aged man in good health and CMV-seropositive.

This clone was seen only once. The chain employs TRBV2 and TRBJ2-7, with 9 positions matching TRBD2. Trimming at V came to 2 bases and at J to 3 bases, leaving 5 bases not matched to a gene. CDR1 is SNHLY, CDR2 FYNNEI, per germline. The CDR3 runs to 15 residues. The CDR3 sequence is CASSELASGIYEQYF. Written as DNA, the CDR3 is TGTGCCAGCAGTGAACTGGCTAGCGGGATCTACGAGCAGTACTTC.

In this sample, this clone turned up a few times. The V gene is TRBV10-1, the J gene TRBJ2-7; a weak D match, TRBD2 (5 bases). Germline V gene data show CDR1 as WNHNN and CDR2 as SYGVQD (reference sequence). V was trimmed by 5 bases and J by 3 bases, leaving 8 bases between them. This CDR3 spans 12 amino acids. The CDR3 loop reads CASSLDFYEQYF. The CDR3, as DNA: TGCGCCAGCAGTCTGGACTTCTACGAGCAGTACTTC.

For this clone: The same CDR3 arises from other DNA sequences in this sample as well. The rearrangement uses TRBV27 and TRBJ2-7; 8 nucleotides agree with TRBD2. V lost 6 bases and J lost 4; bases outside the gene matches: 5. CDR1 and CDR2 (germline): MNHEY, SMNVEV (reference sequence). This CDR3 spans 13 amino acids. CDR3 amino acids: CASSLTSGYEQYF. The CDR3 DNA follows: TGTGCCAGCAGCCTTACTAGCGGATACGAGCAGTACTTC.

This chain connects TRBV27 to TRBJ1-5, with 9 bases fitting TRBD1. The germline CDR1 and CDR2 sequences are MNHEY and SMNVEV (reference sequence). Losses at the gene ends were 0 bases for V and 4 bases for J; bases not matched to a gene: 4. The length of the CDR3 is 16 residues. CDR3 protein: CASSLSDRGENQPQHF. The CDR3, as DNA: TGTGCCAGCAGTTTATCGGACAGGGGTGAGAATCAGCCCCAGCATTTT.

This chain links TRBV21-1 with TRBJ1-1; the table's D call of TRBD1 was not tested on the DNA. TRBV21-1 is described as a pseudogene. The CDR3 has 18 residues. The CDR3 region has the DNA TGTGCCAGCAGCAAAGGGGGCCGGGACAGGGGAGGGTGTACTGAAGCTTTCTTT. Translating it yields CASSKGGRDRGGCTEAFF.

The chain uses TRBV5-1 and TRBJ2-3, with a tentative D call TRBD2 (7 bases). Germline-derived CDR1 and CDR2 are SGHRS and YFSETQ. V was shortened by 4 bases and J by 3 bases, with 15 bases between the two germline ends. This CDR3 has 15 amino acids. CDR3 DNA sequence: TGCGCCAGCAGCCCCGGGGGGCCGTTGACAGATACGCAGTATTTT. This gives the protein CASSPGGPLTDTQYF.

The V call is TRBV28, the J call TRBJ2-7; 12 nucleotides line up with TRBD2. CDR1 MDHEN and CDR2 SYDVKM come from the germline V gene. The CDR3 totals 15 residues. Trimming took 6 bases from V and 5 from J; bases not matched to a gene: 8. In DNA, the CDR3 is TGTGCCAGCAGACCTCTAGCGGGGGGGGACCACGAGCAGTACTTC. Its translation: CASRPLAGGDHEQYF.